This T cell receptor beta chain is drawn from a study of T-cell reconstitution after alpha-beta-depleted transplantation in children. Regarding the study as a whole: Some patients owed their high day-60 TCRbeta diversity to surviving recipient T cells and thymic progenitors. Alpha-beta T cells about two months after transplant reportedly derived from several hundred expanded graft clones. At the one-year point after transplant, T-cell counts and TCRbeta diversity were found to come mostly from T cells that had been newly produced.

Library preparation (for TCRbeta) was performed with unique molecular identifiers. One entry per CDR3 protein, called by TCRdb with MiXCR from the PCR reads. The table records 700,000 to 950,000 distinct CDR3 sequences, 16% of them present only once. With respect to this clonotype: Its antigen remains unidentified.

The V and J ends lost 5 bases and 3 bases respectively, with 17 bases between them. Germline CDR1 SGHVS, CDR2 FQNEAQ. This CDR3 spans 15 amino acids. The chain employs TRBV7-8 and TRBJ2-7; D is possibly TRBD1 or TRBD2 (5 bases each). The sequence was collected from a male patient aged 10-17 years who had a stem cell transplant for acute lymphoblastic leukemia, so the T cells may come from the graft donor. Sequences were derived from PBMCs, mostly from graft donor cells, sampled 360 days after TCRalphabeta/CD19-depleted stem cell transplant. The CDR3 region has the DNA TGTGCCAGCAGCCTTGGGACCCCTCCTCTCTACGAGCAGTACTTC. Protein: CASSLGTPPLYEQYF. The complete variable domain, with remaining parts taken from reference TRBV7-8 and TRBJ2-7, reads GAGVSQSPRYKVAKRGQDVALRCDPISGHVSLFWYQQALGQGPEFLTYFQNEAQLDKSGLPSDRFFAERPEGSVSTLKIQRTQQEDSAVYLCASSLGTPPLYEQYFGPGTRLTVT.